The clone carrying this T cell receptor (beta chain) was seen once. Trimming left V 5 bases short and J 6 bases short, with 10 bases between. The germline CDR1 and CDR2 sequences are SSHAT and FNYEAQ (reference sequence). The CDR3 is 13 residues long. This sample was included in a study of T cell changes during pregnancy in multiple sclerosis. Produced via immunoSEQ multiplex PCR; TCRdb's table is partial and in-frame only. The table lists around 68,000 clones, 90% of them singletons, with around 1.5% in the top ten. The J gene is TRBJ2-2, the V gene TRBV7-7; perhaps TRBD1 as D (5 bases). This TCR came from a female donor with multiple sclerosis, enrolled in a pregnancy study. The source material was peripheral blood, sampled in the third trimester of pregnancy. CDR3 nucleotide sequence: TGTGCCAGCAGCCCAGGGTTTTCCGGGGAGCTGTTTTTT. Translating it yields CASSPGFSGELFF.